This is a list of T cell receptor beta chains from one sample in a study of radiation and T cells in renal cell carcinoma. Measured with immunoSEQ multiplex PCR; TCRdb has only the in-frame clones, and not every one. The sample comprises 140,000 to 150,000 clones, 88% of which are singletons, and roughly 4.1% rests with the top ten. The sample in question was blood, obtained from a patient whose treatment included radiotherapy and nephrectomy. Source of these receptors: a woman aged 70-85 years with renal cell carcinoma. Both conserved end residues are part of each CDR3. D genes are given only for firm matches. Clone size is not always given. Where it is, it says once, few, many or a class for expanded clones.

J gene,clone size,D gene,V gene,CDR3 protein,CDR3 DNA
TRBJ2-7,NA,NA,TRBV9,CASSVASGHGYEQYF,TGTGCCAGCAGCGTAGCGTCGGGACACGGCTACGAGCAGTACTTC
TRBJ2-3,NA,TRBD1,TRBV6-6,CASRPQGAPDTQYF,TGTGCCAGCAGGCCACAGGGGGCCCCAGATACGCAGTATTTT
TRBJ1-2,NA,NA,TRBV5-1,CASSLNLNYGYTF,TGCGCCAGCAGCTTGAATCTTAACTATGGCTACACCTTC
TRBJ2-7,NA,NA,TRBV5-5,CASQGYLRAYEQYF,TGTGCCAGCCAGGGTTATCTCAGGGCCTACGAGCAGTACTTC
TRBJ2-3,NA,NA,TRBV5-4,CASRLQGPADTQYF,TGTGCCAGCAGGTTACAGGGCCCAGCAGATACGCAGTATTTT
TRBJ1-2,NA,NA,TRBV9,CASSPHPGVSEGYTF,TGTGCCAGCAGCCCTCACCCCGGCGTCTCTGAAGGCTACACCTTC
TRBJ2-2,NA,TRBD2,TRBV25-1,CASGGEYNTGELFF,TGTGCCAGCGGGGGGGAGTATAACACCGGGGAGCTGTTTTTT
TRBJ1-6,NA,NA,TRBV7-2,CAAQAYNSPLHF,TGTGCCGCACAGGCTTATAATTCACCCCTCCACTTT
TRBJ1-1,NA,TRBD1,TRBV29-1,CSARTGSNTEAFF,TGCAGCGCACGGACAGGGTCGAACACTGAAGCTTTCTTT
TRBJ1-1,few,NA,TRBV4-3,CASSQTALLEAFF,TGCGCCAGCAGCCAAACCGCTCTCCTTGAAGCTTTCTTT
TRBJ1-2,NA,TRBD1,TRBV6-1,CASRLGTGSYGYTF,TGTGCCAGCAGACTCGGGACAGGGTCCTATGGCTACACCTTC
TRBJ2-3,NA,NA,TRBV19,CASSIAQTSTDTQYF,TGTGCCAGTAGTATAGCACAGACAAGCACAGATACGCAGTATTTT
TRBJ2-3,NA,NA,TRBV5-6,CASSLGSRDTQYF,TGTGCCAGCAGCTTGGGAAGTAGGGATACGCAGTATTTT
TRBJ1-2,NA,TRBD1,TRBV5-1,CASSSHRGLGYTF,TGCGCCAGCAGCTCCCACAGGGGGCTCGGCTACACCTTC
TRBJ2-5,NA,TRBD1,TRBV19,CASAHRPGTGTQETQYF,TGTGCCAGTGCTCACCGACCCGGGACAGGGACACAAGAGACCCAGTACTTC
TRBJ1-1,few,TRBD1,TRBV7-9,CASSIGTVSEAFF,TGTGCCAGCAGCATTGGGACAGTCTCTGAAGCTTTCTTT
TRBJ1-2,NA,NA,TRBV30,CAWRLGSAVYGYTF,TGTGCCTGGAGATTGGGCTCGGCTGTTTATGGCTACACCTTC
TRBJ2-7,NA,NA,TRBV29-1,CSVEGGEGTAAYEQYF,TGCAGCGTTGAAGGGGGAGAGGGCACGGCAGCCTACGAGCAGTACTTC
TRBJ2-7,NA,NA,TRBV9,CASSVGHLVTHEQYF,TGTGCCAGCAGCGTAGGGCACTTAGTTACCCACGAGCAGTACTTC
TRBJ1-2,NA,NA,TRBV14,CASSQGQDSNYGYTF,TGTGCCAGCAGCCAAGGACAAGACTCTAACTATGGCTACACCTTC
TRBJ2-1,NA,NA,TRBV6-5,CASSYGYNEQFF,TGTGCCAGCAGTTACGGCTACAATGAGCAGTTCTTC
TRBJ1-5,NA,TRBD1,TRBV27,CASRTGGSGNQPQHF,TGTGCCAGCAGGACAGGGGGCAGCGGCAATCAGCCCCAGCATTTT